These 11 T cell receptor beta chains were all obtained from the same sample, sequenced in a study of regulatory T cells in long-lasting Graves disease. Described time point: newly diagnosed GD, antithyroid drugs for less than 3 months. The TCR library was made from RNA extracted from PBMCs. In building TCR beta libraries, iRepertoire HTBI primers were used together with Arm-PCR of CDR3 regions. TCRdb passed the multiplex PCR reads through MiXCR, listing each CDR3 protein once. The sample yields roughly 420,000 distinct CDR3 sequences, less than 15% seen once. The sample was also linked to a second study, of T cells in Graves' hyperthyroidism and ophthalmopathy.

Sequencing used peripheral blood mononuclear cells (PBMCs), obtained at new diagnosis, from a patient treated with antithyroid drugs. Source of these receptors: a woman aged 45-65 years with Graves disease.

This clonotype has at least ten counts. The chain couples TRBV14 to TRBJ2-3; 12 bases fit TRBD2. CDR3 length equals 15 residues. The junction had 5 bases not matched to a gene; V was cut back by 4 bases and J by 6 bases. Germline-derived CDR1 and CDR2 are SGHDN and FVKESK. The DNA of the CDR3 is TGTGCCAGCAGCCTCGGACTAGCGGGACGGGATACGCAGTATTTT. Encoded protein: CASSLGLAGRDTQYF.

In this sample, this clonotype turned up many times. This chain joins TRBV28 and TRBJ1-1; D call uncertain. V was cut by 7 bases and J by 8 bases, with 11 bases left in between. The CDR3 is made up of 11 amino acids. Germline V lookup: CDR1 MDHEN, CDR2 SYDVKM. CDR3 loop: CASTTGLEAFF. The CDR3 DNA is TGTGCCAGCACAACGGGGTTAGAAGCTTTCTTT. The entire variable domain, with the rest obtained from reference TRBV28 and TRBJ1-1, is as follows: DVKVTQSSRYLVKRTGEKVFLECVQDMDHENMFWYRQDPGLGLRLIYFSYDVKMKEKGDIPEGYSVSREKKERFSLILESASTNQTSMYLCASTTGLEAFFGQGTRLTVV.

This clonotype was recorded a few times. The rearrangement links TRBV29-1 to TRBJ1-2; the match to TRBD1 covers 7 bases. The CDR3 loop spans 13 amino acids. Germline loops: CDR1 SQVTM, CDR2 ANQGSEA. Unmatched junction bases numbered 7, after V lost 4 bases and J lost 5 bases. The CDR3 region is CSVGPDRAYGYTF. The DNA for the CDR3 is TGCAGCGTTGGCCCTGACAGGGCTTATGGCTACACCTTC.

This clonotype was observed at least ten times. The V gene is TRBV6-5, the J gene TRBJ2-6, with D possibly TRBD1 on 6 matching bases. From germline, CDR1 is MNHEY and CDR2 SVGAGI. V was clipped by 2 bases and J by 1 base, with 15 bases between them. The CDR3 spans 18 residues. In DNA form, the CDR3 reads TGTGCCAGCAGTTACACCATGGGGGCTTCGTCTGGGGCCAACGTCCTGACTTTC. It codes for CASSYTMGASSGANVLTF.

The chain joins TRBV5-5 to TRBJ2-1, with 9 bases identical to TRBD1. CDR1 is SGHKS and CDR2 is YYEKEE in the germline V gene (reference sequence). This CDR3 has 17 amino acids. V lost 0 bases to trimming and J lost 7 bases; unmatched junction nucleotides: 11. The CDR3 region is CASSLGTKTGGLNEQFF. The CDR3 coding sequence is TGTGCCAGCAGCTTGGGGACCAAGACAGGGGGTTTGAATGAGCAGTTCTTC.

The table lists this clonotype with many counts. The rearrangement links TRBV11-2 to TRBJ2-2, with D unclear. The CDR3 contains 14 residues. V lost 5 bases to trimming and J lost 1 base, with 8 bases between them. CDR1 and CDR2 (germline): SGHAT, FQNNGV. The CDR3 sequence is CASSVNENTGELFF. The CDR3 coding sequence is TGTGCCAGCAGCGTTAACGAGAACACCGGGGAGCTGTTTTTT.

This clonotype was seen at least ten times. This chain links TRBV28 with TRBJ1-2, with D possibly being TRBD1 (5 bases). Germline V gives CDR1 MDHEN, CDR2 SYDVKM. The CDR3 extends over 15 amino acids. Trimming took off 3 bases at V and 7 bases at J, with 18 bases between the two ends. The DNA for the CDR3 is TGTGCCAGCAGTTTGGGGGGACGGCCCTTGGGTGGCTACACCTTC. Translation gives CASSLGGRPLGGYTF.

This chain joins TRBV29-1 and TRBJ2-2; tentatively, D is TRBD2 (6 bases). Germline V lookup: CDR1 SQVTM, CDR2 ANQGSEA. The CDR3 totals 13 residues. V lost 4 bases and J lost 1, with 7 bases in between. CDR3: CSVAAGNTGELFF. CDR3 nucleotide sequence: TGCAGCGTTGCAGCGGGGAACACCGGGGAGCTGTTTTTT.

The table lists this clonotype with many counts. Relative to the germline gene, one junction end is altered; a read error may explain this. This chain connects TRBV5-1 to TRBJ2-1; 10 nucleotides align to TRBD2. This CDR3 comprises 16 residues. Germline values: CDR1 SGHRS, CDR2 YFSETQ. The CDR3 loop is CASSSGTSASYNEQFF. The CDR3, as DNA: TGTGCCAGCAGCTCCGGGACTAGCGCCAGCTACAATGAGCAGTTCTTC.

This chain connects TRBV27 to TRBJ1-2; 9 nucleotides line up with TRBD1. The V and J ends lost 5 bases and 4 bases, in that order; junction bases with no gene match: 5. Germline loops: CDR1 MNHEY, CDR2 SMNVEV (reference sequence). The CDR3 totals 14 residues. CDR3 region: CASSTGGGIYGYTF. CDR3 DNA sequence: TGTGCCAGCAGTACAGGGGGCGGGATCTATGGCTACACCTTC.

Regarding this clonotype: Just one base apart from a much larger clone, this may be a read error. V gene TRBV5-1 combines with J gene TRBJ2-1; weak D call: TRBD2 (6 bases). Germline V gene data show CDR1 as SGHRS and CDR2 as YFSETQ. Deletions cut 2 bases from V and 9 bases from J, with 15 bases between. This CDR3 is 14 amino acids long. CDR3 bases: TGCGCCAGCAGCTTTGGCGGGACCCTCAGTGAGCAGTTCTTC. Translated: CASSFGGTLSEQFF. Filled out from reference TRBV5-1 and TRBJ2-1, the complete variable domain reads KAGVTQTPRYLIKTRGQQVTLSCSPISGHRSVSWYQQTPGQGLQFLFEYFSETQRNKGNFPGRFSGRQFSNSRSEMNVSTLELGDSALYLCASSFGGTLSEQFFGPGTRLTVL.